Below are 16 T cell receptor beta chains sequenced from a single sample in a study of control samples from healthy donors and cancer patients (dated by TCRdb to about 2020). Library preparation was by the immunoSEQ multiplex PCR assay. TCRdb re-hosts the immuneACCESS table, in-frame sequences only. Its copies lack some clones; in the studies checked, an unresolved V gene accounts for under half of them, and the cause for the rest is not known. In this sample the table shows roughly 370,000 clones, approximately 90% of which occur a single time. The top ten clones comprise 6% to 7% of the sample. The source material was PBMCs. All receptors come from a man in his forties with head and neck cancer.

The V and J genes are TRBV19 and TRBJ1-4; D possibly corresponds to TRBD1 (6 bases). The CDR3 length is 17 residues. Germline V gives CDR1 LNHDA, CDR2 SQIVND (reference sequence). V shed 0 bases and J shed 7 bases, with 18 bases lying between them. The CDR3 region is CASSIEVGGGDSEKLFF. CDR3 nucleotides: TGTGCCAGTAGTATAGAAGTTGGCGGGGGCGATTCTGAAAAACTGTTTTTT.

The rearrangement links TRBV7-9 to TRBJ1-2, with D possibly matching TRBD1 (5 bases). The CDR3 covers 11 residues. V lost 9 bases, J lost 7 bases, and 12 bases lay in between. The germline gives CDR1 SEHNR, CDR2 FQNEAQ (reference sequence). CDR3 coding DNA: TGTGCCAGTCAGGGTTCGAGTGGCTACACCTTC. This encodes CASQGSSGYTF.

The rearrangement joins TRBV15 to TRBJ1-3, with D uncertain. Trimming stripped 1 base from V and 7 bases from J, with 11 bases between. The CDR3 sequence is 14 residues long. From germline, CDR1 is LNHNV and CDR2 YYDKDF (reference sequence). This CDR3 is CATSRVPKGNTIYF. The CDR3 nucleotides are TGTGCCACCAGCAGAGTACCTAAAGGGAACACCATATATTTT.

The chain carries TRBV29-1 and TRBJ1-2; tentative D call: TRBD1 (5 bases). The V and J ends lost 2 bases and 10 bases respectively, with 11 bases between them. Germline V gives CDR1 SQVTM, CDR2 ANQGSEA. The CDR3 is 11 residues long. CDR3 DNA sequence: TGCAGCGTTGAATATGGGGGAACCTACACCTTC. It codes for CSVEYGGTYTF.

The V and J genes are TRBV28 and TRBJ1-2; D is perhaps TRBD1 (5 bases). The CDR3 length is 11 residues. CDR1 is MDHEN and CDR2 is SYDVKM in the germline V gene. Trimming took off 8 bases at V and 5 bases at J, with 9 bases between the two ends. The CDR3 reads CASRTGYGYTF. The CDR3 coding sequence is TGTGCCAGCCGCACAGGTTATGGCTACACCTTC.

The rearrangement joins TRBV6-2 or TRBV6-3 to TRBJ2-3, with D perhaps matching TRBD1 (6 bases). The CDR3 runs to 16 residues. In germline, CDR1 is MNHEY, CDR2 SVGEGT. V was clipped by 2 bases and J by 1 base, with 13 bases between them. This chain's CDR3 is CASSYVGGAGTDTQYF. DNA for the CDR3: TGTGCCAGCAGTTACGTAGGGGGAGCCGGCACAGATACGCAGTATTTT.

The rearrangement joins TRBV27 to TRBJ1-1; TRBD1 might be the D (5 bases). CDR3 length equals 15 residues. The ends were cut back, 5 bases at V and 1 base at J, with 14 bases in the middle. Germline V gives CDR1 MNHEY, CDR2 SMNVEV (reference sequence). CDR3 loop: CASSVRVGGNTEAFF. CDR3 DNA: TGTGCCAGCAGTGTTCGGGTCGGGGGGAACACTGAAGCTTTCTTT.

The gene calls are TRBV10-3 and TRBJ1-3; D is possibly TRBD1 (6 bases). Germline-derived CDR1 and CDR2 are ENHRY and SYGVKD. The CDR3 runs 15 residues. The ends were cut back, 10 bases at V and 2 bases at J, with 18 bases in the middle. CDR3 nucleotide sequence: TGTGCCACCGGAACGGGACAACCGGCTGGAAACACCATATATTTT. Amino acid sequence: CATGTGQPAGNTIYF.

This rearrangement joins TRBV7-3 to TRBJ2-1; TRBD1 agrees at 7 bases. This CDR3 has 13 amino acids. Germline V gene lookup returns CDR1 SGHTA and CDR2 FQGTGA. The V gene end was trimmed by 4 bases and the J gene end by 5 bases; junction bases not matched to a gene: 2. CDR3 sequence (DNA): TGTGCCAGCAGCTCACAGGGGAACAATGAGCAGTTCTTC. Translated: CASSSQGNNEQFF.

The rearrangement links TRBV11-2 to TRBJ1-1; 9 bases are a match to TRBD1. CDR1 is SGHAT and CDR2 is FQNNGV in the germline V gene. There are 16 residues in the CDR3. With 5 bases clipped from V and 4 bases from J, the junction kept 11 bases outside the gene matches. In DNA form, the CDR3 reads TGTGCCAGCAGCGTTACCGGGACAGGGAGACTCACTGAAGCTTTCTTT. As protein: CASSVTGTGRLTEAFF.

The chain is built from TRBV5-4 and TRBJ2-1, with D unclear. The germline gives CDR1 SGHNT, CDR2 YYREEE (reference sequence). The CDR3 is made up of 14 amino acids. V lost 1 base and J 5 bases, leaving 10 bases between the germline ends. CDR3 region: CASSLLLLDNEQFF. The DNA of the CDR3 is TGTGCCAGCAGCTTGCTCCTACTTGACAATGAGCAGTTCTTC.

This chain links TRBV19 with TRBJ1-1; TRBD1 might be the D (6 bases). This CDR3 comprises 13 residues. Trimming pared 4 bases from V and 4 bases from J, leaving 10 bases between. Looked up from germline, CDR1 is LNHDA and CDR2 is SQIVND (reference sequence). The CDR3 region has the DNA TGTGCCAGTAGTAACCGAGGGGGCACTGAAGCTTTCTTT. It specifies CASSNRGGTEAFF.

The chain is built from TRBV24-1 and TRBJ2-1; maybe TRBD2 (5 bases). Looked up from germline, CDR1 is KGHDR and CDR2 is SFDVKD. V lost 2 bases, J lost 0 bases, and 10 bases lay in between. There are 16 residues in the CDR3. Here the CDR3 DNA reads TGTGCCACCAGTGATTCGGACTTCAGCTCCTACAATGAGCAGTTCTTC. It specifies CATSDSDFSSYNEQFF.

V gene TRBV5-4 combines with J gene TRBJ2-4; 10 bases fit TRBD1. V shed 4 bases, J shed 2 bases, and the junction held 3 bases outside the gene matches. Germline V gene lookup returns CDR1 SGHNT and CDR2 YYREEE (reference sequence). The CDR3 sequence is 15 residues long. The CDR3 loop reads CASSRDRGTKNIQYF. DNA for the CDR3: TGTGCCAGCAGCCGGGACAGGGGTACCAAAAACATTCAGTACTTC.

The chain combines TRBV7-6 with TRBJ2-1; 11 bases line up with TRBD2. The germline gives CDR1 SGHVS, CDR2 FNYEAQ. CDR3 length equals 18 residues. J lost 6 bases, V lost 3 bases, and 13 bases had no gene match. Here the CDR3 DNA reads TGTGCCAGCAGCTTCTATCCCTCGACTAGCGGGATAGGCAATGAGCAGTTCTTC. As protein: CASSFYPSTSGIGNEQFF.

CDR3: CASSQSGADGYTF. The CDR3 coding sequence is TGTGCCAGCAGTCAATCAGGGGCGGATGGCTACACCTTC. This chain uses TRBV6-5 with TRBJ1-2; the D gene is possibly TRBD1 (6 bases). The CDR3 totals 13 residues. V was clipped by 5 bases and J by 6 bases, with 13 bases between them. Germline V lookup: CDR1 MNHEY, CDR2 SVGAGI.